The source of this TCR beta chain is a study of T cells in Graves' hyperthyroidism and ophthalmopathy. Overall study context: Peripheral blood was acquired at first diagnosis, ahead of any therapy whatsoever.

Over 18 months, lack of ophthalmopathy progression marked Graves' hyperthyroidism as stable. Trimming shortened V by 4 bases and J by 3 bases, and 10 bases separated the two germline ends. Germline assignment: CDR1 MDHEN and CDR2 SYDVKM. This CDR3 contains 13 residues. Details on this clonotype: The antigen is not known.

Study conclusions and caveats: By a 13 V-J model, ophthalmopathy was set apart from stable hyperthyroidism. Most thyroid clonotypes expanded above 0.001 were also detected in blood.

There were TCR beta CDR3 regions amplified from RNA transcripts. The HTBI set primed first-round TCR CDR3 RT-PCR. TCRdb recomputed calls from the multiplex PCR reads with MiXCR, one row per CDR3 protein. Here the sample spans fewer than 350,000 distinct CDR3 sequences, under 25% being singletons. The TCR comes from a woman between 45 and 60 years old with Graves' hyperthyroidism. The chain links TRBV28 to TRBJ2-7; no definite D call. Sequencing was performed on blood. The CDR3 protein is CASSYLGSYEQYF. CDR3 nucleotides: TGTGCCAGCAGTTACCTAGGTAGCTACGAGCAGTACTTC.